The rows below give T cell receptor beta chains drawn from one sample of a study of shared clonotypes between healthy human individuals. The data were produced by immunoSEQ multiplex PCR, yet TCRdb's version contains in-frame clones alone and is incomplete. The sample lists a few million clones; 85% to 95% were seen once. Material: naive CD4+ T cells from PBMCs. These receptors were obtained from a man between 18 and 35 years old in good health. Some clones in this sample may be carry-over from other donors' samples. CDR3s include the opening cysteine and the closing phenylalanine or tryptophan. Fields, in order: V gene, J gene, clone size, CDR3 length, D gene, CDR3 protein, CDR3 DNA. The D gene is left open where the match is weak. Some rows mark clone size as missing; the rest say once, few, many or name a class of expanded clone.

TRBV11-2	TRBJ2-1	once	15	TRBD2	CASSSGVAGANEQFF	TGTGCCAGCAGCTCTGGGGTAGCGGGAGCGAATGAGCAGTTCTTC
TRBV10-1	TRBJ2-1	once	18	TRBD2	CAGQTGRLAELYYNEQFF	TGCGCCGGTCAGACAGGGAGACTAGCGGAGCTATATTACAATGAGCAGTTCTTC
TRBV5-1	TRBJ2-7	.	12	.	CASSLSGYEQYF	TGCGCCAGCAGCTTAAGCGGGTACGAGCAGTACTTC
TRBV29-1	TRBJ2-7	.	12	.	CSVMTGSYEQYF	TGCAGCGTTATGACAGGTTCCTACGAGCAGTACTTC
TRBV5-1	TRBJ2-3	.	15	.	CASSFYRGRGDTQYF	TGCGCCAGCAGCTTCTATCGGGGGCGAGGGGATACGCAGTATTTT
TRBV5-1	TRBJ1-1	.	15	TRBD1	CASSSKTGGNTEAFF	TGCGCCAGCAGCTCAAAAACAGGGGGGAACACTGAAGCTTTCTTT
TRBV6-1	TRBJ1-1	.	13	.	CASTAVLNTEAFF	TGTGCCAGCACCGCCGTCCTGAACACTGAAGCTTTCTTT
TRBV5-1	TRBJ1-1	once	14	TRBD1	CASSLQGALPEAFF	TGCGCCAGCAGCTTACAGGGGGCGCTACCTGAAGCTTTCTTT
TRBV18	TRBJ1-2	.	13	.	CASSRGNEYGYTF	TGTGCCAGCTCACGGGGGAACGAGTATGGCTACACCTTC
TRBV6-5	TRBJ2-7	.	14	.	CASSPYVGSYEQYF	TGTGCCAGCAGTCCCTATGTTGGGTCCTACGAGCAGTACTTC
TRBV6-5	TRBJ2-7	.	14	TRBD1	CASSLDRSSYEQYF	TGTGCCAGCAGTTTGGACAGGAGCTCCTACGAGCAGTACTTC
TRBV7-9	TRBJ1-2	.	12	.	CASSLQTGGYTF	TGTGCCAGCAGCCTTCAAACAGGGGGCTACACCTTC
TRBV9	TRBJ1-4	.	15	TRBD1	CASSATGGANEKLFF	TGTGCCAGCAGCGCAACAGGGGGAGCTAATGAAAAACTGTTTTTT
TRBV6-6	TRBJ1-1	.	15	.	CASSWGSGMNTEAFF	TGTGCCAGCAGTTGGGGTAGCGGGATGAACACTGAAGCTTTCTTT
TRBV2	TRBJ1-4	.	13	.	CASSGTGGEKLFF	TGTGCCAGCAGCGGGACCGGGGGGGAAAAACTGTTTTTT
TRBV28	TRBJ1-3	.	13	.	CASLAGSGNTIYF	TGTGCCAGCCTTGCAGGGTCGGGAAACACCATATATTTT
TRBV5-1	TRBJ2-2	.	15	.	CASSLAVGNTGELFF	TGCGCCAGCAGCTTGGCGGTGGGAAACACCGGGGAGCTGTTTTTT
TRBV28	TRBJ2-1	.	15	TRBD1	CASSLRGQGPGEQFF	TGTGCCAGCAGTTTAAGGGGACAGGGACCTGGTGAGCAGTTCTTC
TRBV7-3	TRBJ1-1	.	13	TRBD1	CASSPRGGTEAFF	TGTGCCAGCAGCCCCAGGGGGGGCACTGAAGCTTTCTTT
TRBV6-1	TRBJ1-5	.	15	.	CASSEVGVSNQPQHF	TGTGCCAGCAGTGAGGTAGGAGTAAGCAATCAGCCCCAGCATTTT
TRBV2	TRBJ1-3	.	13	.	CASSEEALNTIYF	TGTGCCAGCAGTGAAGAGGCTTTAAACACCATATATTTT
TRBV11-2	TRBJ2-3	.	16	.	CASSLLGGGPTDTQYF	TGTGCCAGCAGCTTACTTGGGGGAGGCCCCACAGATACGCAGTATTTT
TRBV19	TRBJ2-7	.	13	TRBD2	CASNEGGLREQYF	TGTGCCAGTAATGAGGGAGGGCTTCGCGAGCAGTACTTC
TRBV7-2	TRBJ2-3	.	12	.	CASSPMGGTQYF	TGTGCCAGCAGCCCCATGGGGGGTACGCAGTATTTT
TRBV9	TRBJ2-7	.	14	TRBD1	CASSATGGVYEQYF	TGTGCCAGCAGCGCGACAGGGGGTGTGTACGAGCAGTACTTC
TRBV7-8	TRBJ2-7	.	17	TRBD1	CASSLAMTGTGDYEQYF	TGTGCCAGCAGCTTAGCCATGACCGGGACAGGGGACTACGAGCAGTACTTC
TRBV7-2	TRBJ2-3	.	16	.	CASSLGSPFHEDTQYF	TGTGCCAGCAGCTTAGGTTCCCCGTTCCATGAAGATACGCAGTATTTT
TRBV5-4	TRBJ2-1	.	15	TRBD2	CASSWATSGRGEQFF	TGTGCCAGCAGCTGGGCGACTAGCGGGAGGGGTGAGCAGTTCTTC
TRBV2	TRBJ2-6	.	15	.	CASSDIRSGANVLTF	TGTGCCAGCAGTGATATCCGCTCTGGGGCCAACGTCCTGACTTTC
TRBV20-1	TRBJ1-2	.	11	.	CSARAGYGYTF	TGCAGTGCTAGAGCAGGGTATGGCTACACCTTC
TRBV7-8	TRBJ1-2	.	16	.	CASSSIKEVEHNGYTF	TGTGCCAGCAGCTCGATAAAGGAGGTAGAACATAATGGCTACACCTTC
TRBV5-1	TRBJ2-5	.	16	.	CASSLTGPRAQETQYF	TGCGCCAGCAGCTTGACAGGGCCGCGGGCTCAAGAGACCCAGTACTTC
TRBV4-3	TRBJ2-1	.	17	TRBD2	CASSLARPSGRANEQFF	TGCGCCAGCAGCCTTGCTCGTCCCAGCGGGAGGGCCAATGAGCAGTTCTTC
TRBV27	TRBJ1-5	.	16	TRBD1	CASSATGRKGPQPQHF	TGTGCCAGCAGCGCGACAGGGCGGAAGGGCCCTCAGCCCCAGCATTTT
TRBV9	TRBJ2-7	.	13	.	CASSVGVSYEQYF	TGTGCCAGCTCCGTGGGGGTCTCCTACGAGCAGTACTTC
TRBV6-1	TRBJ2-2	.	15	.	CASSVDSANTGELFF	TGTGCCAGCAGTGTAGACAGCGCGAACACCGGGGAGCTGTTTTTT
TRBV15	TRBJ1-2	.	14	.	CATSSGSWVYGYTF	TGTGCCACCAGCAGCGGTTCGTGGGTCTATGGCTACACCTTC
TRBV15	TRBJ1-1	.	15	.	CATSRDLGGGTEAFF	TGTGCCACCAGCAGAGATCTAGGGGGAGGCACTGAAGCTTTCTTT
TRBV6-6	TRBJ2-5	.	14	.	CASSYPAAGETQYF	TGTGCCAGCAGTTACCCCGCGGCTGGAGAGACCCAGTACTTC
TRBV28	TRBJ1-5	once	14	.	CASSLLGPGRPQHF	TGTGCCAGCAGTTTGTTGGGTCCGGGGCGGCCCCAGCATTTT
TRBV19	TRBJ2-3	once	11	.	CASSSMDTQYF	TGTGCCAGTAGTTCGATGGATACGCAGTATTTT
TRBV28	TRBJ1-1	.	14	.	CASSLNTRNTEAFF	TGTGCCAGCAGTTTAAACACGCGGAACACTGAAGCTTTCTTT
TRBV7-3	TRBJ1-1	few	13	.	CASSLSGNTEAFF	TGTGCCAGCAGCTTAAGCGGGAACACTGAAGCTTTCTTT